The rows below give T cell receptor beta chains drawn from one sample of a study of response to subunit inactivated influenza vaccine. TCRdb re-called the RT-PCR reads with MiXCR, one entry per CDR3 protein. The sample includes hundreds of thousands of distinct CDR3 sequences, about 25% seen only once; the top ten take over 1.5%. Sequences were derived from CD4+ T cells sorted from PBMCs, sampled 4 to 6 days after vaccination. Receptors originate from a man in his fifties or sixties who received an inactivated influenza vaccine. Each CDR3 is given with its conserved first and last residue. The D gene is left open where the match is weak. Rows may omit the clone size; those that give it use once, few, many or a size class.

v_gene	d_gene	abundance	j_gene	CDR3aa	CDR3nt
TRBV20-1	NA	NA	TRBJ2-2	CSAKEGGRTGELFF	TGCAGTGCTAAGGAAGGGGGTAGGACCGGGGAGCTGTTTTTT
TRBV12-3/TRBV12-4	NA	NA	TRBJ2-7	CASTTGPSRSYEQYF	TGTGCCAGCACCACCGGACCTTCCCGGAGCTACGAGCAGTACTTC
TRBV28	NA	few	TRBJ2-7	CASSLGPPQYEQYF	TGTGCCAGCAGTTTAGGTCCCCCCCAGTACGAGCAGTACTTC
TRBV10-3	NA	NA	TRBJ2-2	CAISENSMNTGELFF	TGTGCCATCAGTGAAAACAGTATGAACACCGGGGAGCTGTTTTTT
TRBV5-5	TRBD1	few	TRBJ2-5	CASSLAGQTGTQYF	TGTGCCAGCAGCTTGGCGGGACAGACTGGGACCCAGTACTTC
TRBV11-2	TRBD1	few	TRBJ1-4	CASSLGQGGGKLFF	TGTGCCAGCAGCCTCGGACAGGGTGGCGGAAAACTGTTTTTT
TRBV5-1	TRBD2	NA	TRBJ2-5	CASSLGTSGGPKETQYF	TGCGCCAGCAGCTTGGGGACTAGCGGGGGACCCAAAGAGACCCAGTACTTC
TRBV4-2	NA	few	TRBJ2-2	CASSQALREPGELFF	TGTGCCAGCAGCCAAGCACTTCGGGAGCCCGGGGAGCTGTTTTTT
TRBV7-3	NA	NA	TRBJ2-1	CASKSRGSSYNEQFF	TGTGCCAGCAAATCTCGGGGGAGCTCCTACAATGAGCAGTTCTTC
TRBV7-2	NA	few	TRBJ2-2	CASSTMDSPGELFF	TGTGCCAGCAGCACTATGGACAGCCCCGGGGAGCTGTTTTTT
TRBV20-1	NA	NA	TRBJ2-5	CSAIFPAAQYF	TGCAGTGCTATATTCCCGGCGGCCCAGTACTTC
TRBV12-3/TRBV12-4	TRBD1	NA	TRBJ2-7	CASSLGRDRVEQYF	TGTGCCAGCAGTTTAGGTAGGGACAGGGTTGAGCAGTACTTC
TRBV20-1	NA	few	TRBJ2-3	CSARKSGLTDTQYF	TGCAGTGCTCGTAAGAGCGGCCTCACAGATACGCAGTATTTT
TRBV10-3	NA	many	TRBJ2-5	CAISESRDEETQYF	TGTGCCATCAGTGAGTCGAGGGATGAAGAGACCCAGTACTTC
TRBV20-1	NA	NA	TRBJ2-1	CSARDLDRHSNEQFF	TGCAGTGCTAGAGATCTTGACAGACACAGCAATGAGCAGTTCTTC
TRBV11-1	NA	many	TRBJ2-5	CASRAQETQYF	TGTGCCAGCAGGGCCCAAGAGACCCAGTACTTC
TRBV20-1	TRBD1	NA	TRBJ2-7	CSASDRGYEQYF	TGCAGTGCTAGCGACAGGGGGTACGAGCAGTACTTC
TRBV5-1	TRBD2	few	TRBJ2-1	CASSLSGGAVNEQFF	TGCGCCAGCAGCTTAAGCGGGGGGGCCGTCAATGAGCAGTTCTTC
TRBV7-8	NA	few	TRBJ2-2	CASSFRGSNTGELFF	TGTGCCAGCAGCTTTCGCGGTTCGAACACCGGGGAGCTGTTTTTT
TRBV12-3/TRBV12-4	TRBD1	NA	TRBJ2-1	CASSLQGARYNEQFF	TGTGCCAGCAGTTTACAGGGGGCTCGTTACAATGAGCAGTTCTTC
TRBV15	TRBD2	NA	TRBJ2-1	CATSSGLAGSNEQFF	TGTGCCACCAGCTCGGGACTAGCGGGCAGCAATGAGCAGTTCTTC
TRBV7-2	TRBD1	NA	TRBJ2-5	CASSLGTTGRETQYF	TGTGCCAGCAGCTTAGGAACGACAGGGCGGGAGACCCAGTACTTC
TRBV12-3/TRBV12-4	NA	NA	TRBJ1-1	CASSFDSMNTEAFF	TGTGCCAGCAGTTTCGACAGCATGAACACTGAAGCTTTCTTT
TRBV18	TRBD2	many	TRBJ2-5	CASSPRIAGVEETQYF	TGTGCCAGCTCACCACGAATAGCGGGAGTGGAAGAGACCCAGTACTTC
TRBV6-2/TRBV6-3	TRBD1	many	TRBJ2-1	CASSYGTAYNEQFF	TGTGCCAGCAGTTACGGGACAGCCTACAATGAGCAGTTCTTC
TRBV20-1	TRBD1	few	TRBJ2-4	CSARGPATGGRGLAKNIQYF	TGCAGTGCTAGAGGCCCCGCGACAGGGGGCCGTGGGTTGGCCAAAAACATTCAGTACTTC
TRBV6-5	NA	few	TRBJ2-1	CASSYSRTSGSYNEQFF	TGTGCCAGCAGTTACTCGAGGACTTCGGGGTCCTACAATGAGCAGTTCTTC
TRBV29-1	TRBD2	few	TRBJ2-3	CSATPLTSGPTDTQYF	TGCAGCGCAACCCCCCTGACTAGCGGACCCACAGATACGCAGTATTTT
TRBV7-2	TRBD2	NA	TRBJ2-7	CASSLAAMGGHEQYF	TGTGCCAGCAGCTTAGCGGCTATGGGAGGGCACGAGCAGTACTTC
TRBV4-2	NA	NA	TRBJ2-3	CASSQDAVTSTDTQYF	TGTGCCAGCAGCCAAGATGCAGTTACTAGCACAGATACGCAGTATTTT
TRBV4-3	TRBD1	many	TRBJ2-7	CASSQGATGTYEQYF	TGCGCCAGCAGCCAAGGAGCGACAGGGACCTACGAGCAGTACTTC
TRBV12-3/TRBV12-4	TRBD2	few	TRBJ2-1	CASSKTSGGIYNEQFF	TGTGCCAGCAGTAAGACTAGCGGGGGGATTTACAATGAGCAGTTCTTC
TRBV7-9	TRBD1	many	TRBJ2-2	CASSLGQPNTGELFF	TGTGCCAGCAGCTTGGGACAGCCGAACACCGGGGAGCTGTTTTTT
TRBV5-6	NA	few	TRBJ1-2	CASRLGGSNYGYTF	TGTGCCAGCAGATTGGGGGGATCCAACTATGGCTACACCTTC
TRBV5-1	NA	few	TRBJ2-3	CASSLALDHASTDTQYF	TGCGCCAGCAGCTTGGCCTTGGACCACGCTTCCACAGATACGCAGTATTTT
TRBV10-3	NA	few	TRBJ2-7	CAISTQQTYEQYF	TGTGCCATCAGTACACAACAAACCTACGAGCAGTACTTC
TRBV27	TRBD1	few	TRBJ2-2	CASAGQGSSLITGELFF	TGTGCCAGCGCAGGACAGGGTAGTTCCTTGATAACCGGGGAGCTGTTTTTT
TRBV12-3/TRBV12-4	NA	few	TRBJ1-5	CASSLVNQPQHF	TGTGCCAGCAGTTTGGTCAATCAGCCCCAGCATTTT
TRBV7-2	NA	NA	TRBJ1-1	CASSLEGDDTEAFF	TGTGCCAGCAGCTTAGAGGGGGACGACACTGAAGCTTTCTTT
TRBV7-2	NA	few	TRBJ2-3	CASSFALSGLYTDTQYF	TGTGCCAGCAGCTTCGCCCTCTCGGGACTCTACACAGATACGCAGTATTTT
TRBV3-1	TRBD2	once	TRBJ2-3	CASSQDSLAGDTQYF	TGTGCCAGCAGCCAAGATTCACTAGCGGGAGATACGCAGTATTTT
TRBV29-1	TRBD2	few	TRBJ2-1	CSVRRTSSVELEQFF	TGCAGCGTCCGACGGACTAGCTCGGTTGAACTTGAGCAGTTCTTC
TRBV6-6	NA	few	TRBJ2-7	CASSYSGSNEQYF	TGTGCCAGCAGTTACTCGGGGTCTAACGAGCAGTACTTC
TRBV7-2	NA	NA	TRBJ1-6	CASSLEAYNSPLHF	TGTGCCAGCAGCTTAGAGGCTTATAATTCACCCCTCCACTTT
TRBV5-1	NA	NA	TRBJ2-3	CASSLQGQVDTQYF	TGCGCCAGCAGCTTGCAGGGGCAGGTAGATACGCAGTATTTT
TRBV7-2	TRBD1	few	TRBJ2-7	CASSLERQGTEQYF	TGTGCCAGCAGCTTAGAACGACAGGGAACCGAGCAGTACTTC
TRBV29-1	NA	NA	TRBJ1-2	CSVVRDNYGYTF	TGCAGCGTTGTACGGGACAACTATGGCTACACCTTC
TRBV7-9	TRBD1	few	TRBJ2-1	CASSLVSGGNEQFF	TGTGCCAGCAGCTTAGTGTCAGGGGGCAATGAGCAGTTCTTC
TRBV25-1	NA	few	TRBJ2-3	CASSEPGRADTQYF	TGTGCCAGCAGTGAACCCGGGAGAGCCGATACGCAGTATTTT
TRBV4-1	TRBD2	NA	TRBJ2-1	CASSQGLAGAGEQFF	TGCGCCAGCAGCCAAGGGCTAGCGGGAGCAGGTGAGCAGTTCTTC